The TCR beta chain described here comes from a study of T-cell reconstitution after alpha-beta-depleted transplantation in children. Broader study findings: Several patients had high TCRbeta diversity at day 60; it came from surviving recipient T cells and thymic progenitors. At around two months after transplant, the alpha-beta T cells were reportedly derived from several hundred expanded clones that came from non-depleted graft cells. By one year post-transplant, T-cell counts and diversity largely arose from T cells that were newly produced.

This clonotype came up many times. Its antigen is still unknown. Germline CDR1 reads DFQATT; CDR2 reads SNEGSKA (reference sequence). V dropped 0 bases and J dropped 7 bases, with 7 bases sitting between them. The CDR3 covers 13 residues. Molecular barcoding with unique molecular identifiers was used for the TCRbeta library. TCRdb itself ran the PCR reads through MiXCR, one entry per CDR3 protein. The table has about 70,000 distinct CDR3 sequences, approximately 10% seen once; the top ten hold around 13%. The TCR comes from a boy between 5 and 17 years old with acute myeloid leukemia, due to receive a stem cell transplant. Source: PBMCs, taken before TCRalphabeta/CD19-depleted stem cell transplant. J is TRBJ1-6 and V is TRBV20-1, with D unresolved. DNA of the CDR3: TGCAGTGCTAGAGATCTTGGGAATTCACCCCTCCACTTT. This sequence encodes CSARDLGNSPLHF.